The 25 T cell receptor beta chains in this list originate from one sample, sequenced in a study of CXCR3-negative and CXCR3-positive naive CD8 T cells. TRB cDNA was prepared as libraries by UMI-labeled 5' RACE. One entry per CDR3 protein, without DNA, is what TCRdb gives after re-calling the 5' RACE reads. The sample holds 120,000 to 150,000 distinct CDR3 sequences. Regarding the study as a whole: For CXCR3-positive naive cells, TRB CDR3s were more hydrophobic than those of CXCR3-negative naive cells.

Their antigens are not known. Sequenced sample: naive CXCR3+ CD8+ T cells from blood. Stated subset: CD45RO-CCR7+CD27+CD95- naive CD8+ T cells expressing CXCR3 (TNR3+). The receptors stem from a human donor in good health. Some clones in this sample may be carry-over from other donors' samples.

The chain employs TRBV6-5 and TRBJ1-1; checking the TCRdb D call of TRBD1 is not possible without DNA. In germline, CDR1 is MNHEY, CDR2 SVGAGI. This CDR3 comprises 14 residues. CDR3 in amino acids: CASSYSAGGTEAFF.

This chain links TRBV29-1 with TRBJ2-3. Germline lookup yields CDR1 SQVTM and CDR2 ANQGSEA. This CDR3 comprises 12 residues. The CDR3 sequence: CSYVGTTDTQYF.

V usage is TRBV5-1 and J usage is TRBJ1-2; the TCRdb D gene call, TRBD1, has no DNA to confirm it. The germline V gene encodes CDR1 SGHRS and CDR2 YFSETQ. The CDR3 sequence is 15 residues long. CDR3 sequence: CASSFGGTGAGGYTF. The entire variable domain, with the rest obtained from reference TRBV5-1 and TRBJ1-2, is as follows: KAGVTQTPRYLIKTRGQQVTLSCSPISGHRSVSWYQQTPGQGLQFLFEYFSETQRNKGNFPGRFSGRQFSNSRSEMNVSTLELGDSALYLCASSFGGTGAGGYTFGSGTRLTVV.

The V gene is TRBV29-1, the J gene TRBJ2-1; the D call from TCRdb, TRBD2, cannot be confirmed without DNA. This CDR3 comprises 14 residues. The germline V gene encodes CDR1 SQVTM and CDR2 ANQGSEA. This CDR3 reads CSVTLEFSYNEQFF.

The CDR3 sequence is CATSRDAVSSDTQYF. The chain links TRBV15 to TRBJ2-3; TCRdb's assignment of TRBD1 cannot be checked, as there is no DNA. CDR1 is LNHNV, CDR2 YYDKDF, per germline (reference sequence). The CDR3 is made up of 15 amino acids.

The chain combines TRBV15 with TRBJ2-7. The germline gives CDR1 LNHNV, CDR2 YYDKDF (reference sequence). CDR3 length: 12 residues. CDR3 protein: CATSRDRYEQYF.

The chain has TRBV20-1 and TRBJ1-2; there is no DNA to check the TCRdb D call of TRBD1. CDR1 and CDR2 (germline): DFQATT, SNEGSKA (reference sequence). CDR3 length: 14 residues. CDR3 loop: CSARWGQGSYGYTF.

The V gene is TRBV10-3, the J gene TRBJ1-1; TCRdb proposes TRBD1, but this gene call is untestable without DNA. CDR1 is ENHRY and CDR2 is SYGVKD in the germline V gene. CDR3 size: 15 residues. This chain's CDR3 is CAISEPGGSATEAFF.

The rearrangement uses TRBV7-9 and TRBJ2-7; TCRdb calls TRBD1, which cannot be checked without DNA. The germline V gene has CDR1 SEHNR and CDR2 FQNEAQ (reference sequence). The length of the CDR3 is 15 residues. CDR3: CASSLPGQLTYEQYF.

The rearrangement joins TRBV6-5 to TRBJ2-5. Germline V gene lookup returns CDR1 MNHEY and CDR2 SVGAGI. The length of the CDR3 is 15 residues. CDR3 region: CASSYPRRYQETQYF.

The rearrangement joins TRBV29-1 to TRBJ2-2. Germline V CDR1 and CDR2: SQVTM, ANQGSEA. The CDR3 totals 12 residues. CDR3 loop: CSAEDFPGELFF.

The V and J genes are TRBV19 and TRBJ2-7; no DNA is available, so the TRBD1 call from TCRdb remains unchecked. The CDR3 has 13 amino acids. The germline CDR1 and CDR2 sequences are LNHDA and SQIVND (reference sequence). CDR3 region: CASNNRGNHEQYF.

The J gene is TRBJ2-3, the V gene TRBV12-3 or TRBV12-4; the TCRdb D gene call, TRBD2, has no DNA to confirm it. CDR3 length: 17 amino acids. This CDR3 is CASSFPRLAGDPDTQYF.

The V call is TRBV12-3 or TRBV12-4, the J call TRBJ2-7. The CDR3 sequence is 12 residues long. CDR3 sequence reads: CASSLGRNEQYF.

This chain connects TRBV7-2 to TRBJ2-7; TCRdb selects TRBD2, and the lack of DNA leaves this call unchecked. The CDR3 length is 17 residues. Germline-derived CDR1 and CDR2 are SGHTA and FQGNSA. The CDR3 region is CASSPWVERESPDEQYF.

This chain joins TRBV20-1 and TRBJ1-2; TCRdb names TRBD1, which stays unverified in the absence of DNA. This CDR3 has 16 amino acids. Germline V CDR1 and CDR2: DFQATT, SNEGSKA (reference sequence). CDR3 loop: CSAQSETGRDLFGYTF.

The gene calls are TRBV7-9 and TRBJ1-1. This CDR3 is 12 amino acids long. Germline values: CDR1 SEHNR, CDR2 FQNEAQ (reference sequence). The chain's CDR3 is CTSSLGNTEAFF. Complete variable domain (other parts from reference TRBV7-9 and TRBJ1-1): DTGVSQNPRHKITKRGQNVTFRCDPISEHNRLYWYRQTLGQGPEFLTYFQNEAQLEKSRLLSDRFSAERPKGSFSTLEIQRTEQGDSAMYLCTSSLGNTEAFFGQGTRLTVV.

This sequence joins TRBV6-5 and TRBJ2-4; TCRdb selects TRBD1, and the lack of DNA leaves this call unchecked. This CDR3 has 18 residues. Germline CDR1 is MNHEY and CDR2 is SVGAGI. The CDR3 here is CASSYSSLQGGAKNIQYF.

The chain uses TRBV27 and TRBJ2-7. Germline CDR1 is MNHEY and CDR2 is SMNVEV (reference sequence). The CDR3 contains 14 residues. CDR3: CASSLKGILYEQYF.

The chain's CDR3 is CASSEGTPTGELFF. The V gene is TRBV6-1, the J gene TRBJ2-2. Germline CDR1 is MNHNS and CDR2 is SASEGT. The CDR3 extends over 14 amino acids.

The chain joins TRBV6-2 or TRBV6-3 to TRBJ2-1; TCRdb's D call of TRBD2 is untestable without DNA. Germline V gene sequence: CDR1 MNHEY, CDR2 SVGEGT. The CDR3 has 14 amino acids. The chain's CDR3 is CASRGLARYNEQFF.

The V call is TRBV18, the J call TRBJ2-7; the TRBD1 assignment by TCRdb is unverifiable without DNA. CDR3 size: 16 residues. Germline lookup yields CDR1 KGHSH and CDR2 LQKENI. CDR3 protein: CASSPNPGMGSYEQYF.

This chain uses TRBV29-1 with TRBJ1-5. This CDR3 spans 15 amino acids. Germline V CDR1 and CDR2: SQVTM, ANQGSEA. CDR3 protein: CSVERGRAPNQPQHF. The complete variable domain, with remaining parts taken from reference TRBV29-1 and TRBJ1-5, reads SAVISQKPSRDICQRGTSLTIQCQVDSQVTMMFWYRQQPGQSLTLIATANQGSEATYESGFVIDKFPISRPNLTFSTLTVSNMSPEDSSIYLCSVERGRAPNQPQHFGDGTRLSIL.

The chain employs TRBV29-1 and TRBJ1-1. From germline, CDR1 is SQVTM and CDR2 ANQGSEA. The CDR3 extends over 15 amino acids. The chain's CDR3 is CSVEHSLLSNTEAFF.

The V gene is TRBV7-3, the J gene TRBJ2-6; as DNA is missing, the TRBD1 call by TCRdb cannot be tested. CDR1 and CDR2 from the germline V gene are SGHTA and FQGTGA. The CDR3 consists of 16 residues. The CDR3: CASSLGTGAGANVLTF.